Below, 28 T cell receptor beta chains from the same sample are listed, as sequenced in a study of human T cells and chemical hapten exposure. Noted time point: patch test 1, 2 weeks after DPC sensitization. Noted treatment: therapeutic diphenylcyclopropenone sensitization with weekly scalp DPC. TCRdb passed the RACE reads through MiXCR, listing each CDR3 protein once. This table has tens of thousands of distinct CDR3 sequences, approximately 10% appearing once. The specimen was whole blood, collected in connection with sensitization to the hapten diphenylcyclopropenone (DPC). The receptors derive from a man in his forties with alopecia areata. Some clones in this sample may be carry-over from other donors' samples.

The genes are TRBV5-6 and TRBJ2-1; 11 bases are a match to TRBD2. The V gene's germline CDR1 is SGHDT and CDR2 YYEEEE. This CDR3 comprises 18 residues. The trim removed 0 bases at V and 0 bases at J, leaving 5 bases unmatched. CDR3 region: CASSLVGGLAVSYNEQFF. In DNA form, the CDR3 reads TGTGCCAGCAGCTTGGTGGGGGGACTAGCGGTCTCCTACAATGAGCAGTTCTTC.

Concerning this clonotype itself: It is likely a read error, because the conserved phenylalanine at the end of the CDR3 is missing. The chain carries TRBV24-1 and TRBJ2-1; perhaps TRBD2 as D (5 bases). Germline values: CDR1 KGHDR, CDR2 SFDVKD. Trimming cost V 10 bases and J 1 base, with 7 bases left between them. The CDR3 has 12 amino acids. CDR3 nucleotide sequence: TGTGCCACGAGCGGTTCCTACAATGAGCAGTTCTCC. Encoded protein: CATSGSYNEQFS.

This clonotype was recorded at least ten times. This chain uses TRBV29-1 with TRBJ2-5; 8 bases align to TRBD2. V trimming: 1 base; J trimming: 5 bases; junction bases outside the gene matches: 12. The length of the CDR3 is 16 residues. CDR1 and CDR2 from the germline V gene are SQVTM and ANQGSEA. The CDR3: CSVEGTSGSQGETQYF. The CDR3 DNA is TGCAGCGTTGAAGGAACCAGCGGGAGTCAGGGGGAGACCCAGTACTTC.

The chain is built from TRBV4-3 and TRBJ1-4; D not resolved. The CDR3 runs 17 residues. Trimming took 0 bases from V and 8 from J, leaving 19 bases between them. Germline V gene lookup returns CDR1 LGHNA and CDR2 YSLEER. The CDR3 bases are TGCGCCAGCAGCCAAGATGAAAGGTCATGGCCCCACGAAAAACTGTTTTTT. It is translated as CASSQDERSWPHEKLFF.

This clonotype was detected a few times. The CDR3 loop reads CASSRTRYPDTQYF. The CDR3 bases are TGTGCCAGCAGTCGGACGCGTTACCCAGATACGCAGTATTTT. V gene TRBV27 combines with J gene TRBJ2-3; D not resolved. V was cut by 5 bases and J by 4 bases, with 13 bases left in between. Germline V gives CDR1 MNHEY, CDR2 SMNVEV (reference sequence). The CDR3 is 14 amino acids.

The chain couples TRBV5-1 to TRBJ2-1; 12 bases agree with TRBD2. The V and J ends lost 4 bases and 5 bases, in that order; junction bases with no gene match: 4. CDR3 length: 15 amino acids. Germline-derived CDR1 and CDR2 are SGHRS and YFSETQ. The CDR3 protein is CASSDGTSGHNEQFF. Here the CDR3 DNA reads TGCGCCAGCAGCGACGGGACTAGCGGGCACAATGAGCAGTTCTTC.

This clonotype has a count of ten or more. The V call is TRBV7-2, the J call TRBJ2-5, with D possibly matching TRBD1 (5 bases). The germline V gene encodes CDR1 SGHTA and CDR2 FQGNSA. This CDR3 has 14 residues. V lost 4 bases and J lost 2, with 11 bases in between. The CDR3 coding sequence is TGTGCCAGCAGCTGGGCCGGACAACAAGAGACCCAGTACTTC. Its protein is CASSWAGQQETQYF.

The V call is TRBV24-1, the J call TRBJ2-3; TRBD2 agrees at 7 bases. Unmatched junction bases numbered 9, after V lost 5 bases and J lost 2 bases. Germline values: CDR1 KGHDR, CDR2 SFDVKD. The CDR3 is 16 residues long. The CDR3 loop reads CATSASLAAITDTQYF. The CDR3 DNA follows: TGTGCCACCAGTGCTTCTCTAGCGGCCATCACAGATACGCAGTATTTT.

The chain links TRBV5-1 to TRBJ2-7; 16 nucleotides match TRBD2. The V gene end was trimmed by 4 bases and the J gene end by 7 bases; junction bases not matched to a gene: 11. This CDR3 contains 17 residues. In germline, CDR1 is SGHRS, CDR2 YFSETQ. As DNA, the CDR3 is TGCGCCAGCAGCCCCGGGACTAGCGGGAGGGTGGTCGGAGAGCAGTACTTC. It codes for CASSPGTSGRVVGEQYF. Looking up the rest from reference TRBV5-1 and TRBJ2-7 gives the full variable domain: KAGVTQTPRYLIKTRGQQVTLSCSPISGHRSVSWYQQTPGQGLQFLFEYFSETQRNKGNFPGRFSGRQFSNSRSEMNVSTLELGDSALYLCASSPGTSGRVVGEQYFGPGTRLTVT.

This clonotype was found many times. The gene calls are TRBV7-9 and TRBJ1-4; TRBD1 is a possible D gene (6 bases). The CDR3 has 14 amino acids. From germline, CDR1 is SEHNR and CDR2 FQNEAQ (reference sequence). V gave up 3 bases and J gave up 2 bases, with 7 bases separating them. CDR3 loop: CASSFQGTNEKLFF. The CDR3 nucleotides are TGTGCCAGCAGCTTCCAGGGGACTAATGAAAAACTGTTTTTT.

This clonotype was seen more than once but under ten times. The V and J genes are TRBV12-3 or TRBV12-4 and TRBJ2-4, with D possibly being TRBD1 or TRBD2 (5 bases each). The V end lost 3 bases, the J end lost 6 bases, and 9 bases lay between the germline ends. This CDR3 contains 13 residues. The CDR3 DNA reads TGTGCCAGCAGTTTTGGGGGAGTAAACATTCAGTACTTC. This gives the protein CASSFGGVNIQYF.

The rearrangement links TRBV20-1 to TRBJ2-3; 8 positions agree with TRBD2. The CDR3 runs 18 residues. CDR1 and CDR2 from the germline V gene are DFQATT and SNEGSKA (reference sequence). Trimming cost V 3 bases and J 3 bases; bases outside gene matches: 17. CDR3 sequence: CSARYLQSGRVLTDTQYF. The CDR3 DNA follows: TGCAGTGCTAGGTACCTCCAGAGCGGGAGAGTGTTAACAGATACGCAGTATTTT.

The V and J genes are TRBV5-6 and TRBJ2-7; TRBD1 is a possible D gene (5 bases). V dropped 1 base and J dropped 3 bases, with 11 bases sitting between them. CDR3 length: 14 residues. Germline CDR1 reads SGHDT; CDR2 reads YYEEEE. Here the CDR3 reads CASSLSTGHYEQYF. The CDR3 nucleotides are TGTGCCAGCAGCTTGAGTACAGGACACTACGAGCAGTACTTC.

This clonotype was seen repeatedly, ten times or more. The J gene is TRBJ1-4, the V gene TRBV15; 8 bases align to TRBD1. Trimming cost V 1 base and J 8 bases; bases outside gene matches: 6. CDR3 length equals 15 residues. From germline, CDR1 is LNHNV and CDR2 YYDKDF (reference sequence). The CDR3 loop reads CATSRVGQGGEKLFF. CDR3 sequence (DNA): TGTGCCACCAGCAGAGTCGGACAGGGAGGCGAAAAACTGTTTTTT.

In its sample, this clonotype was seen a few times. The rearrangement links TRBV7-2 to TRBJ1-6; D unclear. Trimming took off 4 bases at V and 9 bases at J, with 4 bases between the two ends. The CDR3 extends over 11 amino acids. The V gene's germline CDR1 is SGHTA and CDR2 FQGNSA. The CDR3 loop reads CASSSSSPLHF. The CDR3 DNA sequence: TGTGCCAGCAGCTCCAGTTCACCCCTCCACTTT.

This clonotype has more than one count but fewer than ten. This chain joins TRBV11-3 and TRBJ2-3; no clear D. This CDR3 is 11 amino acids long. Per germline, CDR1 SGHNT and CDR2 YENEEA. Trimming shortened V by 5 bases and J by 3 bases, and 3 bases separated the two germline ends. CDR3 protein: CASSETDTQYF. The CDR3 coding sequence is TGTGCCAGCAGCGAAACAGATACGCAGTATTTT.

This clonotype was detected only a few times. DNA for the CDR3: TGTGCCAGCAGTTACTCAGGGGTGGTATACGAGCAGTACTTC. This encodes CASSYSGVVYEQYF. The V and J genes are TRBV6-6 and TRBJ2-7; TRBD1 is a possible D gene (5 bases). The CDR3 length is 14 residues. V was pared by 0 bases and J by 4 bases, with 10 bases between. Germline lookup yields CDR1 MNHNY and CDR2 SVGAGI (reference sequence).

The chain joins TRBV6-6 to TRBJ2-5; 7 bases map to TRBD1. Per the germline V gene, CDR1 is MNHNY and CDR2 is SVGAGI (reference sequence). The CDR3 loop spans 14 amino acids. V trimming: 0 bases; J trimming: 5 bases; junction bases outside the gene matches: 3. The CDR3 loop reads CASSYSGGGETQYF. The CDR3, as DNA: TGTGCCAGCAGTTACTCAGGGGGCGGGGAGACCCAGTACTTC.

The rearrangement links TRBV4-3 to TRBJ2-3; 10 bases line up with TRBD2. With V trimmed by 1 base and J by 4 bases, 2 bases remained unmatched. There are 15 residues in the CDR3. Looked up from germline, CDR1 is LGHNA and CDR2 is YSLEER. DNA for the CDR3: TGCGCCAGCAGCCAAGTTAGCGGGAGGCCAGATACGCAGTATTTT. This gives the protein CASSQVSGRPDTQYF.

This clonotype has a count of ten or more. The genes are TRBV6-2 or TRBV6-3 and TRBJ2-6; TRBD2 matches at 10 bases. The V gene's germline CDR1 is MNHEY and CDR2 SVGEGT. With 2 bases clipped from V and 0 bases from J, the junction kept 16 bases outside the gene matches. CDR3 length equals 22 residues. CDR3: CASSYGGTPGLAANSGANVLTF. CDR3 bases: TGTGCCAGCAGTTACGGCGGGACACCAGGACTAGCGGCCAACTCTGGGGCCAACGTCCTGACTTTC.

This chain uses TRBV7-3 with TRBJ2-2, with 9 bases that match TRBD1. CDR3 size: 14 residues. CDR1 and CDR2 (germline): SGHTA, FQGTGA. J was trimmed by 5 bases and V by 4 bases; bases with no gene match: 2. The CDR3 DNA reads as TGTGCCAGCAGCTCGGGACAGGGAACCGGGGAGCTGTTTTTT. Protein sequence: CASSSGQGTGELFF.

This chain joins TRBV6-2 or TRBV6-3 and TRBJ2-1; 9 bases are a match to TRBD1. CDR1 is MNHEY and CDR2 is SVGEGT in the germline V gene. This CDR3 has 15 amino acids. The trim removed 6 bases at V and 6 bases at J, leaving 9 bases unmatched. CDR3 coding DNA: TGTGCCAGCAGACGAACCGGGACAGGGCCCAATGAGCAGTTCTTC. Its translation is CASRRTGTGPNEQFF.

This clonotype was counted ten times or more. V is TRBV18 and J is TRBJ1-4, with D perhaps matching TRBD1 (5 bases). The V gene's germline CDR1 is KGHSH and CDR2 LQKENI. CDR3 length: 13 amino acids. The germline V and J ends were trimmed by 2 bases and 11 bases, with 12 bases remaining between them. The chain's CDR3 is CASSPDSRRKLFF. CDR3 coding DNA: TGTGCCAGCTCACCAGACAGTCGGAGGAAACTGTTTTTT.

There are many counts of this clonotype. Here the CDR3 reads CASSLSPSTDTQYF. CDR3 DNA sequence: TGTGCCAGCAGCTTGTCCCCAAGCACAGATACGCAGTATTTT. This chain links TRBV11-1 with TRBJ2-3; D is undetermined. This CDR3 is built from 14 residues. The germline V gene has CDR1 SGHAT and CDR2 FQDESV (reference sequence). The V end was cut by 3 bases, the J end by 0 bases, with 7 bases between.

Only one count was recorded for this clonotype. The V and J genes are TRBV6-2 or TRBV6-3 and TRBJ2-4; 10 bases match TRBD2. With 5 bases clipped from V and 8 bases from J, the junction kept 3 bases outside the gene matches. CDR1 is MNHEY and CDR2 is SVGEGT in the germline V gene. The CDR3 has 13 residues. The CDR3, as DNA: TGTGCCAGCAGTCCTAGCGGGAGTTACATTCAGTACTTC. This gives the protein CASSPSGSYIQYF.

This clonotype has just a few counts. The chain combines TRBV11-2 with TRBJ2-3; no definite D call. Germline V lookup: CDR1 SGHAT, CDR2 FQNNGV. Trimming pared 0 bases from V and 4 bases from J, leaving 14 bases between. This CDR3 contains 16 residues. CDR3 in amino acids: CASSLDLGIGADTQYF. The CDR3 DNA is TGTGCCAGCAGCTTAGATCTAGGGATTGGAGCAGATACGCAGTATTTT.

The rearrangement uses TRBV5-1 and TRBJ2-1, with TRBD2 matching 9 bases. V trimming: 4 bases; J trimming: 8 bases; junction bases outside the gene matches: 13. Germline V gene sequence: CDR1 SGHRS, CDR2 YFSETQ. The CDR3 totals 16 residues. CDR3 DNA: TGCGCCAGCAGCGAAGGGACTAGCTGGAGTTGGGATGAGCAGTTCTTC. Amino acids: CASSEGTSWSWDEQFF.

The chain is built from TRBV3-1 and TRBJ2-7, with 8 bases aligning to TRBD1. The CDR3 is 14 residues long. Germline CDR1 and CDR2: LGHDT and YNNKEL (reference sequence). The J segment lost 4 bases and the V segment lost 1 base, leaving 3 bases of the junction unmatched. The chain's CDR3 is CASSQVRGQYEQYF. Written as DNA, the CDR3 is TGTGCCAGCAGCCAAGTCAGGGGGCAGTACGAGCAGTACTTC.